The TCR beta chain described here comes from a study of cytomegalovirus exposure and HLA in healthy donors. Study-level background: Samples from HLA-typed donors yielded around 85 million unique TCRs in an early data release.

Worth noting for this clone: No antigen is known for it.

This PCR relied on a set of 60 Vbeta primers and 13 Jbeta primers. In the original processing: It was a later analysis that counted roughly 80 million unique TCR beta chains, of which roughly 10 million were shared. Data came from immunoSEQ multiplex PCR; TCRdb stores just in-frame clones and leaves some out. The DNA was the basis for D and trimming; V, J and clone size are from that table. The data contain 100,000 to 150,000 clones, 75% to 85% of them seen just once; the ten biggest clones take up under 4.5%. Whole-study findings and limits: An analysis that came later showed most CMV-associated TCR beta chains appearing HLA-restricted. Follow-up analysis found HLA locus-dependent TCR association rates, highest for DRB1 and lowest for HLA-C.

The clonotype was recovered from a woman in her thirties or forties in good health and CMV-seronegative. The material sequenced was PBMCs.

Here the CDR3 reads CASSVGGGGYTDTQYF. The CDR3 DNA reads as TGTGCCAGCAGCGTAGGTGGGGGAGGGTACACAGATACGCAGTATTTT. The chain couples TRBV9 to TRBJ2-3, with 7 nucleotides matching TRBD2. Germline CDR1 reads SGDLS; CDR2 reads YYNGEE. The V gene end was trimmed by 0 bases and the J gene end by 2 bases; junction bases not matched to a gene: 6. The CDR3 loop spans 16 amino acids.